What follows are 29 T cell receptor beta chains derived from one specimen sequenced in a study of control samples from healthy donors and cancer patients. TCRdb keeps only in-frame clones here, not all; method: immunoSEQ multiplex PCR. This sample has fewer than 95,000 clones, with around nine tenths found just once. Specimen: blood. These receptors were collected from a young man in good health.

This chain connects TRBV27 to TRBJ2-4; 12 bases agree with TRBD2. The CDR3 extends over 19 amino acids. The V segment lost 5 bases and the J segment 3 bases; nucleotides outside the gene matches: 14. Per germline, CDR1 MNHEY and CDR2 SMNVEV (reference sequence). The CDR3 DNA follows: TGTGCCAGCAGTCAAGGACTAGCGGGGACCCTCGGAGGCAAAAACATTCAGTACTTC. The encoded protein is CASSQGLAGTLGGKNIQYF.

In its sample, this clone was seen a few times. This rearrangement joins TRBV27 to TRBJ1-2; no clear D. Germline assignment: CDR1 MNHEY and CDR2 SMNVEV (reference sequence). The CDR3 totals 13 residues. V was pared by 3 bases and J by 4 bases, with 9 bases between. The CDR3 is CASSLSGLYGYTF. CDR3 nucleotide sequence: TGTGCCAGCAGTTTGTCAGGCCTCTATGGCTACACCTTC.

The chain links TRBV19 to TRBJ1-1, with TRBD1 matching over 10 bases. The CDR3 consists of 13 residues. Germline CDR1 reads LNHDA; CDR2 reads SQIVND (reference sequence). V shed 8 bases, J shed 6 bases, and the junction held 6 bases outside the gene matches. CDR3 bases: TGTGCCAGTTTGGGACAGGGGTTCCCTGAAGCTTTCTTT. This gives the protein CASLGQGFPEAFF. Full variable domain (outside the CDR3, taken from reference TRBV19 and TRBJ1-1): DGGITQSPKYLFRKEGQNVTLSCEQNLNHDAMYWYRQDPGQGLRLIYYSQIVNDFQKGDIAEGYSVSREKKESFPLTVTSAQKNPTAFYLCASLGQGFPEAFFGQGTRLTVV.

CDR3 DNA sequence: TGTGCCAGCAGTGTTAAGGAATATGGCTACACCTTC. It is translated as CASSVKEYGYTF. This chain links TRBV2 with TRBJ1-2; D gene ambiguous. The CDR3 contains 12 residues. CDR1 is SNHLY and CDR2 is FYNNEI in the germline V gene. V was clipped by 4 bases and J by 5 bases, with 8 bases between them.

This chain links TRBV6-5 with TRBJ2-1; D not resolved. V was clipped by 0 bases and J by 10 bases, with 10 bases between them. Germline V lookup: CDR1 MNHEY, CDR2 SVGAGI. The CDR3 spans 13 residues. CDR3 region: CASSYSPRSEQFF. The CDR3, as DNA: TGTGCCAGCAGTTACTCCCCTAGAAGCGAGCAGTTCTTC.

V is TRBV5-5 and J is TRBJ2-7; the match to TRBD2 covers 12 bases. J was trimmed by 6 bases and V by 5 bases; bases with no gene match: 9. Germline V CDR1 and CDR2: SGHKS, YYEKEE (reference sequence). The CDR3 is 15 residues long. DNA for the CDR3: TGTGCCAGCAGTCATCTAGCGGGGGGGTATGGCGAGCAGTACTTC. It encodes CASSHLAGGYGEQYF.

The chain recombines TRBV5-1 with TRBJ2-3, with 9 bases matching TRBD1. CDR3 length: 15 amino acids. The junction had 7 bases not matched to a gene; V was cut back by 4 bases and J by 4 bases. Germline CDR1 is SGHRS and CDR2 is YFSETQ. This CDR3 reads CASSQQGARADTQYF. Written as DNA, the CDR3 is TGCGCCAGCAGCCAACAGGGGGCTAGGGCAGATACGCAGTATTTT.

The chain links TRBV9 to TRBJ2-3, with 8 bases identical to TRBD2. Germline values: CDR1 SGDLS, CDR2 YYNGEE. With V trimmed by 2 bases and J by 3 bases, 8 bases remained unmatched. The CDR3 totals 16 residues. The CDR3 here is CASSVVSGVRTDTQYF. DNA of the CDR3: TGTGCCAGCAGCGTCGTTAGCGGGGTAAGGACAGATACGCAGTATTTT.

This chain links TRBV7-9 with TRBJ2-3, with D possibly matching TRBD2 (6 bases). The V and J ends lost 1 base and 6 bases respectively, with 14 bases between them. Germline V gene data show CDR1 as SEHNR and CDR2 as FQNEAQ (reference sequence). The CDR3 totals 15 residues. The chain's CDR3 is CASSLGRGRVDTQYF. CDR3 nucleotides: TGTGCCAGCAGCTTAGGCCGGGGGAGAGTCGATACGCAGTATTTT.

The V and J genes are TRBV25-1 and TRBJ2-4, with D possibly matching TRBD1 (6 bases). V was cut by 4 bases and J by 0 bases, with 13 bases left in between. From germline, CDR1 is MGHDK and CDR2 SYGVNS. This CDR3 is 16 amino acids long. CDR3 nucleotides: TGTGCCAGCAGTGGTTGGGCAGGGGAAGCCAAAAACATTCAGTACTTC. Translated, it gives CASSGWAGEAKNIQYF.

This chain joins TRBV7-3 and TRBJ2-3; 9 nucleotides agree with TRBD2. The germline V gene has CDR1 SGHTA and CDR2 FQGTGA. The V gene end was trimmed by 3 bases and the J gene end by 2 bases; junction bases not matched to a gene: 6. The CDR3 extends over 16 amino acids. The CDR3 sequence: CASSLYGGGDTDTQYF. The CDR3 bases are TGTGCCAGCAGCTTGTATGGCGGGGGGGACACAGATACGCAGTATTTT. Combining the CDR3 with reference TRBV7-3 and TRBJ2-3 gives the whole variable domain GAGVSQTPSNKVTEKGKYVELRCDPISGHTALYWYRQSLGQGPEFLIYFQGTGAADDSGLPNDRFFAVRPEGSVSTLKIQRTERGDSAVYLCASSLYGGGDTDTQYFGPGTRLTVL.

The gene calls are TRBV29-1 and TRBJ2-1, with 11 nucleotides matching TRBD2. The CDR3 contains 14 residues. Trimming took 7 bases from V and 5 from J; bases not matched to a gene: 7. CDR1 and CDR2 from the germline V gene are SQVTM and ANQGSEA. CDR3 nucleotide sequence: TGCAGCGCCGCCGGGACTAGCGGTCACAATGAGCAGTTCTTC. Translation gives CSAAGTSGHNEQFF.

V usage is TRBV24-1 and J usage is TRBJ2-2; a possible D gene is TRBD1 (6 bases). Between the trimmed V and J ends, which lost 5 bases and 2 bases, there was a span of 11 bases. Germline-derived CDR1 and CDR2 are KGHDR and SFDVKD. This CDR3 comprises 15 residues. The CDR3 region is CATSGWTVNTGELFF. The CDR3 DNA is TGTGCCACCAGTGGGTGGACAGTTAACACCGGGGAGCTGTTTTTT.

This chain links TRBV5-1 with TRBJ1-1; D not certain. CDR1 SGHRS and CDR2 YFSETQ come from the germline V gene. The CDR3 runs to 15 residues. V was clipped by 1 base and J by 1 base, with 11 bases between them. CDR3 DNA: TGCGCCAGCAGCTTGAGCCTTCGGAAGAACACTGAAGCTTTCTTT. This codes for CASSLSLRKNTEAFF.

The chain uses TRBV7-2 and TRBJ1-2, with 7 bases fitting TRBD1. The V gene's germline CDR1 is SGHTA and CDR2 FQGNSA. V dropped 7 bases and J dropped 3; count of bases not matched to a gene: 14. This CDR3 contains 16 residues. The CDR3 DNA is TGTGCCAGCACCTCAGGACAGGCAAGTCGTTACTATGGCTACACCTTC. Amino acid sequence: CASTSGQASRYYGYTF.

The chain recombines TRBV20-1 with TRBJ1-1, with D possibly being TRBD1 (5 bases). This CDR3 comprises 14 residues. Germline V CDR1 and CDR2: DFQATT, SNEGSKA (reference sequence). V was shortened by 3 bases and J by 4 bases, with 15 bases between the two germline ends. Here the CDR3 DNA reads TGCAGTGCTAGTCAGGTCATTAGGGGCACTGAAGCTTTCTTT. Translation gives CSASQVIRGTEAFF.

This sequence joins TRBV23-1 and TRBJ2-7; D is possibly TRBD1 (6 bases). TRBV23-1 is treated as an ORF (open reading frame) with a function not yet certain. Trimming left V 6 bases short and J 3 bases short, with 15 bases between. The CDR3 consists of 14 residues. Here the CDR3 reads CASSRGPAFYEQYV. The CDR3 DNA reads TGCGCCAGCAGCAGGGGTCCCGCCTTCTACGAGCAGTACGTC.

The rearrangement joins TRBV21-1 to TRBJ2-5; the D call in the table, TRBD1, was not verified against the DNA. TRBV21-1 is shown as a pseudogene. This CDR3 contains 15 residues. This CDR3 reads CASSKVKQGKETQYF. CDR3 DNA: TGTGCCAGCAGCAAAGTTAAGCAGGGGAAGGAGACCCAGTACTTC.

The chain uses TRBV6-4 and TRBJ2-7; 7 bases are a match to TRBD1. The length of the CDR3 is 17 residues. Germline V gives CDR1 MRHNA, CDR2 SNTAGT. Trimming removed 2 bases from V and 1 base from J; junction bases left unmatched: 11. Written as DNA, the CDR3 is TGTGCCAGCAGTGACACACTACAGGGGCGGGTGTCCTACGAGCAGTACGTC. Translated, it gives CASSDTLQGRVSYEQYV.

The chain joins TRBV27 to TRBJ2-1; 10 nucleotides match TRBD2. The CDR3 totals 15 residues. Per germline, CDR1 MNHEY and CDR2 SMNVEV (reference sequence). After removal of 6 bases from V and 0 bases from J, the junction contained 2 bases not matched to a gene. For the CDR3, the DNA is TGTGCCAGCAGGTCTAGCGGGGGCTCCTACAATGAGCAGTTCTTC. Its protein product is CASRSSGGSYNEQFF.

V and J are TRBV7-2 and TRBJ2-3; D unresolved. The CDR3 contains 15 residues. Trimming removed 1 base at V and 4 bases at J, with 12 bases between. The germline CDR1 and CDR2 sequences are SGHTA and FQGNSA. DNA of the CDR3: TGTGCCAGCAGCTTAGTGTTGGTTGCGCCAGATACGCAGTATTTT. Its translation: CASSLVLVAPDTQYF.

This chain joins TRBV5-4 and TRBJ1-6; D call uncertain. V lost 3 bases and J lost 7, with 20 bases in between. The CDR3 covers 17 residues. CDR1 SGHNT and CDR2 YYREEE come from the germline V gene (reference sequence). The CDR3 DNA sequence: TGTGCCAGCAGCTCCGGGCATGGTAAAGGAGGGAATTCACCCCTCCACTTT. Encoded protein: CASSSGHGKGGNSPLHF.

This clone was seen only a few times. The chain has TRBV5-4 and TRBJ1-4; D is ambiguous. There are 14 residues in the CDR3. The V gene's germline CDR1 is SGHNT and CDR2 YYREEE (reference sequence). With 4 bases removed from V and 3 bases from J, the gap between germline ends came to 10 bases. For the CDR3, the DNA is TGTGCCAGCAGCCTGGAGCGGTCTAATGAAAAACTGTTTTTT. It translates to CASSLERSNEKLFF.

The V gene is TRBV30, the J gene TRBJ2-5, with 12 bases lining up with TRBD2. Germline V gene data show CDR1 as GTSNPN and CDR2 as SVGIG (reference sequence). The CDR3 runs 15 residues. V gave up 2 bases and J gave up 3 bases; unmatched junction bases: 4. The DNA of the CDR3 is TGTGCCTGGAGTTTATGGACTAGCGGGGAAGAGACCCAGTACTTC. This gives the protein CAWSLWTSGEETQYF.

The rearrangement links TRBV7-9 to TRBJ2-3; possibly TRBD1 for D (6 bases). V lost 2 bases, J lost 4 bases, and 13 bases lay in between. CDR3 length: 15 residues. From germline, CDR1 is SEHNR and CDR2 FQNEAQ (reference sequence). CDR3 residues: CASSLIAGVADTQYF. CDR3 sequence (DNA): TGTGCCAGCAGCTTAATCGCAGGGGTTGCAGATACGCAGTATTTT.

The rearrangement uses TRBV7-6 and TRBJ2-7; TRBD1 matches at 8 bases. Germline CDR1 reads SGHVS; CDR2 reads FNYEAQ. The CDR3 runs 15 residues. Losses at the gene ends were 5 bases for V and 0 bases for J; bases not matched to a gene: 6. In DNA, the CDR3 is TGTGCCAGCAGCCCAGGGACAGGAGTCTCCTACGAGCAGTACTTC. It specifies CASSPGTGVSYEQYF.

This chain joins TRBV5-1 and TRBJ2-3; 8 bases line up with TRBD1. The CDR3 totals 17 residues. V shed 0 bases, J shed 6 bases, and the junction held 12 bases outside the gene matches. Germline V gives CDR1 SGHRS, CDR2 YFSETQ. CDR3: CASSLAIAGQGMDTQYF. As DNA, the CDR3 is TGCGCCAGCAGCTTGGCAATTGCCGGACAGGGCATGGATACGCAGTATTTT.

The chain recombines TRBV30 with TRBJ1-1; D is perhaps TRBD1 (6 bases). This CDR3 has 14 residues. CDR1 and CDR2 from the germline V gene are GTSNPN and SVGIG (reference sequence). V lost 1 base and J lost 3, with 12 bases in between. CDR3: CAWSAISGDTEAFF. The CDR3 DNA reads as TGTGCCTGGAGTGCCATCTCAGGGGACACTGAAGCTTTCTTT. Together with reference TRBV30 and TRBJ1-1, the CDR3 gives the full variable domain: SQTIHQWPATLVQPVGSPLSLECTVEGTSNPNLYWYRQAAGRGLQLLFYSVGIGQISSEVPQNLSASRPQDRQFILSSKKLLLSDSGFYLCAWSAISGDTEAFFGQGTRLTVV.

This chain connects TRBV15 to TRBJ1-1; 7 nucleotides line up with TRBD1. The CDR3 length is 12 residues. V lost 1 base, J lost 10 bases, and 3 bases stayed unmatched. Germline-derived CDR1 and CDR2 are LNHNV and YYDKDF (reference sequence). The CDR3 sequence is CATSRVNRGAFF. Written as DNA, the CDR3 is TGTGCCACCAGCAGAGTGAACAGGGGAGCTTTCTTT.